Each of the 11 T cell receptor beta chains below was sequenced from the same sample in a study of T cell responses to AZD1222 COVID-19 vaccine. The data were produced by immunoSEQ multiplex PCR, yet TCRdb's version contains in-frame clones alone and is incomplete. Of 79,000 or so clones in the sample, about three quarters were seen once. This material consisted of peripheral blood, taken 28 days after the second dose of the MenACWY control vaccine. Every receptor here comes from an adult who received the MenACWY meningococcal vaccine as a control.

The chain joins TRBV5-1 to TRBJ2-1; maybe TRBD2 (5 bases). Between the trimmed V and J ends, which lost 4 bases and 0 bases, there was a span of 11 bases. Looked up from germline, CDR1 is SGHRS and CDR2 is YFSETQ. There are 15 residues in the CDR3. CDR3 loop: CASSPSGNSYNEQFF. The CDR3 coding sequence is TGCGCCAGCAGCCCAAGCGGTAACTCCTACAATGAGCAGTTCTTC.

CDR3 region: CASSLGAQGGVDTQYF. The CDR3 bases are TGTGCCAGCAGCTTAGGTGCTCAAGGCGGGGTAGATACGCAGTATTTT. This chain uses TRBV7-2 with TRBJ2-3, with a weak D call TRBD2 (6 bases). The germline V gene encodes CDR1 SGHTA and CDR2 FQGNSA. The length of the CDR3 is 16 residues. Deletions cut 1 base from V and 5 bases from J, with 16 bases between.

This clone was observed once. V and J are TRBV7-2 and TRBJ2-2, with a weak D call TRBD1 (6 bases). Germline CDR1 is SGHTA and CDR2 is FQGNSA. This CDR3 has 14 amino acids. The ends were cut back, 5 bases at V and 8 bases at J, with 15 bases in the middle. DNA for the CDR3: TGTGCCAGCAGCAAACAGGGAGTCGGAGGGGAGCTGTTTTTT. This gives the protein CASSKQGVGGELFF.

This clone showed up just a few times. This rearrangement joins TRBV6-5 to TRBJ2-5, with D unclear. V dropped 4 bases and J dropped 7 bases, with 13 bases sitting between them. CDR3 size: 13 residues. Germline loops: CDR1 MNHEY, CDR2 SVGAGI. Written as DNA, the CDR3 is TGTGCCAGCAGTTCCGGGCCCAGAGGGACCCAGTACTTC. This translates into CASSSGPRGTQYF.

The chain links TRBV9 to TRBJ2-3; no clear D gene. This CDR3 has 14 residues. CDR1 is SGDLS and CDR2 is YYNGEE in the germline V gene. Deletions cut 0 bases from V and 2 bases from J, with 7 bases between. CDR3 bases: TGTGCCAGCAGCGTAGCGGCCCTCACAGATACGCAGTATTTT. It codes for CASSVAALTDTQYF.

The CDR3 DNA reads as TGCGCCAGCAGCCAAAACGTTATTTTAGGGAGCACAGATACGCAGTATTTT. It yields the protein CASSQNVILGSTDTQYF. The chain joins TRBV10-2 to TRBJ2-3, with no clear D. Looked up from germline, CDR1 is WSHSY and CDR2 is SAAADI. This CDR3 contains 17 residues. V dropped 6 bases and J dropped 0 bases, with 19 bases sitting between them.

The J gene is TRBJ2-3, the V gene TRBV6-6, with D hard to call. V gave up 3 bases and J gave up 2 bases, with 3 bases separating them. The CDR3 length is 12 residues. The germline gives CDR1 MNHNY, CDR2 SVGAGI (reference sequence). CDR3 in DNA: TGTGCCAGCAGTTATTACACAGATACGCAGTATTTT. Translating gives CASSYYTDTQYF.

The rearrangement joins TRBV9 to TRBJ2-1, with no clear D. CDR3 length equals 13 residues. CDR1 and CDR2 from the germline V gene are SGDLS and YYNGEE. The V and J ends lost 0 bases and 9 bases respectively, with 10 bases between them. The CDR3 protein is CASSVGWVGEQFF. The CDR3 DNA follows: TGTGCCAGCAGCGTAGGGTGGGTCGGTGAGCAGTTCTTC.

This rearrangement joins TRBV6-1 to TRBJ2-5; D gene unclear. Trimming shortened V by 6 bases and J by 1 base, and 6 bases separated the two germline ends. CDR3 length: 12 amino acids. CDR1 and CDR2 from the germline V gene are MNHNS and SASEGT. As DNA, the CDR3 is TGTGCCAGCAGCCTGGGCCAAGAGACCCAGTACTTC. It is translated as CASSLGQETQYF.

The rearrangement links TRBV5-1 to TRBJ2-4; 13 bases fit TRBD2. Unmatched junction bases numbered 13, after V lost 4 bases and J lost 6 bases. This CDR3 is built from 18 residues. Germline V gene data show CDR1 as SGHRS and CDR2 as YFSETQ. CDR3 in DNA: TGCGCCAGCAGCCCCGGTGCACTAGCGGGGGGGCCTAGAAACATTCAGTACTTC. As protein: CASSPGALAGGPRNIQYF.

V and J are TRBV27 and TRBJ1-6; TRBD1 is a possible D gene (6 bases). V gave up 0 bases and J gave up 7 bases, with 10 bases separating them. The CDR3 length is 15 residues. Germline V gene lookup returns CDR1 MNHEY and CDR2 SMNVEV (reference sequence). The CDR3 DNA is TGTGCCAGCAGTTTATCTGGGGGGCTAAATTCACCCCTCCACTTT. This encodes CASSLSGGLNSPLHF.